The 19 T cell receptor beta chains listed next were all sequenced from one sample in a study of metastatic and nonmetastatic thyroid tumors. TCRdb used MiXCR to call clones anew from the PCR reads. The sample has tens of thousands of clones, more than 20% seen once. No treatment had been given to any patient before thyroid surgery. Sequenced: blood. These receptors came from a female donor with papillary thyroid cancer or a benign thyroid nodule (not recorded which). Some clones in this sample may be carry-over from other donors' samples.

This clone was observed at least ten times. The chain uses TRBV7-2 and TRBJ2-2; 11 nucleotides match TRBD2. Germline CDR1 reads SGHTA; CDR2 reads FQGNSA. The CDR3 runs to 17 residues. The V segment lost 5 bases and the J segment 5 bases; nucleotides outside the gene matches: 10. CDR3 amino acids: CASSPRSSGRTTGELFF. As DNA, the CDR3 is TGTGCCAGCAGCCCACGGTCTAGCGGGAGGACGACCGGGGAGCTGTTTTTT.

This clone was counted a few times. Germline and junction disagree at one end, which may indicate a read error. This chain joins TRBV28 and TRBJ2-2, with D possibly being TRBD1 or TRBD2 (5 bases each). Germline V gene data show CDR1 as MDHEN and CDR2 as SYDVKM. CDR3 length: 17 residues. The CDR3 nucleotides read TGTGCCAGCAGTTTATGGGGGGAGTGGTTGAGCACCGGGGATCTGTTTTTT. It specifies CASSLWGEWLSTGDLFF. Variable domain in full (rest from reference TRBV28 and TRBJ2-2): DVKVTQSSRYLVKRTGEKVFLECVQDMDHENMFWYRQDPGLGLRLIYFSYDVKMKEKGDIPEGYSVSREKKERFSLILESASTNQTSMYLCASSLWGEWLSTGDLFFGEGSRLTVL.

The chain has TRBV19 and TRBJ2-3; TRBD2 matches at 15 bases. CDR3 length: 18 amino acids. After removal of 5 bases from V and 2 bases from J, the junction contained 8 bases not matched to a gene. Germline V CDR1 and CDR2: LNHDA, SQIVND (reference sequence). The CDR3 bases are TGTGCCAGTAGTCCGGGACTAGCGGGAGGAAGGAACACAGATACGCAGTATTTT. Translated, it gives CASSPGLAGGRNTDTQYF.

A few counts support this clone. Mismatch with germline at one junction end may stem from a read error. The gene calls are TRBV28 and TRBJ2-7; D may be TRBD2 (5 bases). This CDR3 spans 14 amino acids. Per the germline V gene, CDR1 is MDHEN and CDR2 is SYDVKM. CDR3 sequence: CASADFGGYYEKYF. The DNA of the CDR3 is TGTGCCAGCGCAGATTTCGGAGGCTACTACGAGAAGTACTTC.

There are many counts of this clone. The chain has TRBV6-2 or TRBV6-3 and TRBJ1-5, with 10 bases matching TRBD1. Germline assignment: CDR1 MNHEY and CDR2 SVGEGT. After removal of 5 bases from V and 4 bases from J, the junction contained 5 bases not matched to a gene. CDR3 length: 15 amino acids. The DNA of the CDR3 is TGTGCCAGCAGTACAGACAGGGGGCAAAATCAGCCCCAGCATTTT. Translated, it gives CASSTDRGQNQPQHF.

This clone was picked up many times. The CDR3: CASSLLKREGRRYEQYF. The CDR3 DNA follows: TGTGCCAGCAGTTTACTCAAACGGGAGGGCCGAAGGTACGAGCAGTACTTC. V and J are TRBV28 and TRBJ2-7, with 8 bases identical to TRBD2. CDR3 length: 17 residues. The V segment lost 2 bases and the J segment 4 bases; nucleotides outside the gene matches: 13. In germline, CDR1 is MDHEN, CDR2 SYDVKM.

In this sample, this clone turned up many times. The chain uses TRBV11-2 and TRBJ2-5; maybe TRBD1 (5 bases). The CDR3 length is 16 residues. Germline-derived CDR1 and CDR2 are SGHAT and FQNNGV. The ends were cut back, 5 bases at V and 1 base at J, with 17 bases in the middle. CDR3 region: CASSPRGYQSQETQYF. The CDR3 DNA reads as TGTGCCAGCAGCCCTAGGGGTTACCAGAGCCAAGAGACCCAGTACTTC.

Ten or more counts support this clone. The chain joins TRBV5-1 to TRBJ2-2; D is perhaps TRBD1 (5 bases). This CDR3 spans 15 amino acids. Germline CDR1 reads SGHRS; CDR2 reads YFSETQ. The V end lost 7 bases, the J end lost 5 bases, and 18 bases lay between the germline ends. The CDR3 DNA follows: TGCGCCAGCCGTGCTGGGCAGGGCGATACCGGGGAGCTGTTTTTT. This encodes CASRAGQGDTGELFF.

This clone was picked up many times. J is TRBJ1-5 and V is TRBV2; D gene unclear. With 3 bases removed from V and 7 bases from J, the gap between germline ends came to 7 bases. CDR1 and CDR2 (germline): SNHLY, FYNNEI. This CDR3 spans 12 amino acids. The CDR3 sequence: CASSETQQPQHF. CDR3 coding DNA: TGTGCCAGCAGTGAGACACAACAGCCCCAGCATTTT.

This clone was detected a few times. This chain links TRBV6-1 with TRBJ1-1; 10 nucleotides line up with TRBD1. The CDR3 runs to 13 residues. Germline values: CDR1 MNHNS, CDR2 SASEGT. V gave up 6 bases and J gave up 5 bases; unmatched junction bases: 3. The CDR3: CASRTGQGTEAFF. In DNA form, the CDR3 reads TGTGCCAGCAGAACGGGACAGGGGACTGAAGCTTTCTTT.

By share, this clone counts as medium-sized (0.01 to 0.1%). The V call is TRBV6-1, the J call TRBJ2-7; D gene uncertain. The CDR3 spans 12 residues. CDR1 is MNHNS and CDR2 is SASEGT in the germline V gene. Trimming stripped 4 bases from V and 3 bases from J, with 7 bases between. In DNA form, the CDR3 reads TGTGCCAGCAGTGTAAACGGCTACGAGCAGTACTTC. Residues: CASSVNGYEQYF.

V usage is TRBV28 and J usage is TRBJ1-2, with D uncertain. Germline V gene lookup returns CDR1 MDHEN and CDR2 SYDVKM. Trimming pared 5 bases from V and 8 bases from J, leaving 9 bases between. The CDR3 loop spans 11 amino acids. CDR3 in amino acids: CASSLAAGYTF. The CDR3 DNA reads TGTGCCAGCAGTCTGGCCGCGGGCTACACCTTC.

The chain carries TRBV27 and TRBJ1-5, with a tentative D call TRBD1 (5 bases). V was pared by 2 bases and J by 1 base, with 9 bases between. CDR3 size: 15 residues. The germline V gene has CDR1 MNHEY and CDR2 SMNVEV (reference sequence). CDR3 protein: CASSLTGISNQPQHF. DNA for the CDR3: TGTGCCAGCAGTTTAACAGGTATCAGCAATCAGCCCCAGCATTTT.

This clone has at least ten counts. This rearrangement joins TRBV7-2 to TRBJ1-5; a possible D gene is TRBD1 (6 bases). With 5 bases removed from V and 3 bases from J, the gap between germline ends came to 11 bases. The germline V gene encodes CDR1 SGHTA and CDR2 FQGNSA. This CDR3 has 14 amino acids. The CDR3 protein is CASSRGTTNQPQHF. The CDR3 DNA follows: TGTGCCAGCAGCCGCGGGACAACCAATCAGCCCCAGCATTTT.

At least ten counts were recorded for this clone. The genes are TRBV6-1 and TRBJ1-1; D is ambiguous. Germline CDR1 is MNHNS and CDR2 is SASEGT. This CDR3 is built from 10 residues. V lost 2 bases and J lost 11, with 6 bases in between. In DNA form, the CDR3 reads TGTGCCAGCAGTGAACGGGCGGCTTTCTTT. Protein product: CASSERAAFF.

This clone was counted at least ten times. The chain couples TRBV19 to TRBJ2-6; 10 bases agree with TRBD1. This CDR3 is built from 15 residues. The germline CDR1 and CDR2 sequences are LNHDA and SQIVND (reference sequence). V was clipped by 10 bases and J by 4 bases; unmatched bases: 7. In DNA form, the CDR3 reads TGTGCCACCTCCGACAGGGGGCCGGGGGCCAACGTCCTGACTTTC. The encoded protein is CATSDRGPGANVLTF. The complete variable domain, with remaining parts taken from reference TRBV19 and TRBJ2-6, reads DGGITQSPKYLFRKEGQNVTLSCEQNLNHDAMYWYRQDPGQGLRLIYYSQIVNDFQKGDIAEGYSVSREKKESFPLTVTSAQKNPTAFYLCATSDRGPGANVLTFGAGSRLTVL.

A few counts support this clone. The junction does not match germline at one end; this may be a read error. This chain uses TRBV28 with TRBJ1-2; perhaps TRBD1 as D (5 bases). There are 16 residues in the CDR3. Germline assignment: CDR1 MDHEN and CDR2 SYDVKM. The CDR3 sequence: CASSFYLSGLIYGYAF. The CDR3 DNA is TGTGCCAGCAGTTTTTATCTATCAGGGTTAATATATGGCTACGCCTTC.

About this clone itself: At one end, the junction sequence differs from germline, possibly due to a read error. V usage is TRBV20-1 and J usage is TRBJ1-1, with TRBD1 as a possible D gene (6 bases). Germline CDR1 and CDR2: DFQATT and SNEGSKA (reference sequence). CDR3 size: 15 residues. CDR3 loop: CSAVDPGHKNTDAFF. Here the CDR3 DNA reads TGCAGTGCTGTAGATCCGGGACACAAGAACACTGATGCTTTCTTT.

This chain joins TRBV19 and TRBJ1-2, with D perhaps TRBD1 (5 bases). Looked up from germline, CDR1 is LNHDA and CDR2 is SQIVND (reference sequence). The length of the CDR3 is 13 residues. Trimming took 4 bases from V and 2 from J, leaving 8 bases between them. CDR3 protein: CASSRTSNYGYTF. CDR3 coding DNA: TGTGCCAGTAGTAGGACATCCAACTATGGCTACACCTTC.